This T cell receptor (beta chain) was documented in a study of regulatory T cells in long-lasting Graves disease. Study background: Over 5 years on antithyroid drugs plus positive TSH receptor antibodies marked Graves' disease as persistent. Study-wide findings and caveats: Patients with persistent disease shared 2,741 public clonotypes, outpacing the roughly 1,000 shared by new patients. Owing to a sample size that was small, accuracy may have been reduced.

To make TCR beta libraries, researchers used iRepertoire HTBI primers and Arm-PCR of CDR3 regions. Each CDR3 protein gets one entry after TCRdb re-called the multiplex PCR reads with MiXCR. The repertoire holds 400,000 to 450,000 distinct CDR3 sequences, with roughly a quarter as singletons. A few counts support this clonotype. The antigen remains unidentified. Specified time point: persistent/refractory GD, antithyroid drugs over 5 years with positive TRAb. Making the TCR library involved RNA that had been extracted from PBMCs. Patients came from an endocrinology department in Xi'an, China. Germline-derived CDR1 and CDR2 are LNHDA and SQIVND (reference sequence). Losses at the gene ends were 3 bases for V and 5 bases for J; bases not matched to a gene: 3. This CDR3 spans 13 amino acids.

The TCR sequence derives from a female donor with Graves disease. Sequences were derived from peripheral blood mononuclear cells (PBMCs), sampled when the disease was refractory, from a patient treated with antithyroid drugs. The chain has TRBV19 and TRBJ2-5, with TRBD2 matching over 7 bases. This CDR3 is CASSIDGRETQYF. CDR3 DNA: TGTGCCAGTAGTATCGACGGGAGGGAGACCCAGTACTTC.